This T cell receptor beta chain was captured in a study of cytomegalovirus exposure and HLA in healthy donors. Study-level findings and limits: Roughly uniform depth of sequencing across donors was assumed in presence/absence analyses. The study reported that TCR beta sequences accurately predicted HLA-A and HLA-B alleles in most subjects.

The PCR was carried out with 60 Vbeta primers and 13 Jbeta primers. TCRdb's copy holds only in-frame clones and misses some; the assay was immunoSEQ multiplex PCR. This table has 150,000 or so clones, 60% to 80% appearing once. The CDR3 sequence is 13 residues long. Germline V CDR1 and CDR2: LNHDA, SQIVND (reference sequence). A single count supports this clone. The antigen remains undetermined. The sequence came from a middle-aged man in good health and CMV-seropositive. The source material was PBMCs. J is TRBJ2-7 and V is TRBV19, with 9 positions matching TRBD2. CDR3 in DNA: TGTGCTTCGAAGGCTAGCGGGATCTACGAGCAGTACTTC. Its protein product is CASKASGIYEQYF. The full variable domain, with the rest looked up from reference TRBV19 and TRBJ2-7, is DGGITQSPKYLFRKEGQNVTLSCEQNLNHDAMYWYRQDPGQGLRLIYYSQIVNDFQKGDIAEGYSVSREKKESFPLTVTSAQKNPTAFYLCASKASGIYEQYFGPGTRLTVT.